This T cell receptor (beta chain) came from a study of T cell changes during pregnancy in multiple sclerosis (dated by TCRdb to the late 2010s). Regarding the research as a whole: Changes in the T cell repertoire over the course of pregnancy were examined in this study in women with multiple sclerosis.

From a lookup of the germline V gene (reference sequence), CDR1 and CDR2 are MNHEY and SMNVEV. Inclusive of the bounding cysteine and phenylalanine, the CDR3 is 13 residues long. Only the CDR3 DNA stays, 39 bases, in frame from base 1. After removal of 6 bases from V and 6 bases from J, the junction retains 8 bases not matched to a gene. Regarding this clone: No cognate antigen has been identified for it. There are no base qualities to consult, and no much larger clone falls within one base.

Libraries came from the immunoSEQ multiplex PCR assay. TCRdb re-hosts the immuneACCESS table, in-frame sequences only. Its copies lack some clones; in the studies checked, an unresolved V gene accounts for under half of them, and the cause for the rest is not known. The sample table holds around 100,000 clones, of which around 90% were seen once. The ten most abundant clones make up 2.5% to 3.5% of the sample. The clonotype comes from a female donor with multiple sclerosis, enrolled in a pregnancy study. This chain is built from TRBV27 and TRBJ2-7, and 7 junction bases match TRBD1. This sample comprised peripheral blood, obtained in the second trimester of pregnancy. The nucleotides are TGTGCCAGCAGGATAACGACAGGGTCCGAGCAGTACTTC. Its protein reads: CASRITTGSEQYF.